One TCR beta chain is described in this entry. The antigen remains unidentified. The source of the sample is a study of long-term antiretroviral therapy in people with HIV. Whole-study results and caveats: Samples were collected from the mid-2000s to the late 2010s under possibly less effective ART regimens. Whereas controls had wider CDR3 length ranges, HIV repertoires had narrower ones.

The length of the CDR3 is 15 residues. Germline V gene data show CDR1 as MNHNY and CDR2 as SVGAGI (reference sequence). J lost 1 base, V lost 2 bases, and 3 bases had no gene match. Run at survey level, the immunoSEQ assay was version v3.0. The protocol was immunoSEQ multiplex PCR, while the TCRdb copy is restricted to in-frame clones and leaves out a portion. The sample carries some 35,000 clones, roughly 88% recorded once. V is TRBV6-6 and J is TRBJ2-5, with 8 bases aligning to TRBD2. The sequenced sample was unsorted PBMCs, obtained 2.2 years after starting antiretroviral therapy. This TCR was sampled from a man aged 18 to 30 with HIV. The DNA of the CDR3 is TGTGCCAGCAGTTACCCACTAGCGGCCCAAGAGACCCAGTACTTC. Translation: CASSYPLAAQETQYF.